This T cell receptor beta chain was recorded in a study of cytomegalovirus exposure and HLA in healthy donors. Study-level findings and limits: It was reportedly the case that the classifier diagnosed cytomegalovirus status with high specificity and sensitivity.

Turning to this clone: Its matching antigen is unknown.

TCRdb's table, derived via immunoSEQ multiplex PCR, lists solely in-frame clones and lacks some. The sample shows roughly 150,000 clones, roughly nine tenths of them seen only once. The sample consisted of PBMCs. The TCR comes from a woman in her late teens or twenties in good health and CMV-seropositive.

The CDR3 DNA reads TGTGCCAGCAGCTTGTTTGGCACTGGAAACACCATATATTTT. Its protein product is CASSLFGTGNTIYF. J is TRBJ1-3 and V is TRBV5-6, with unresolved D. Germline assignment: CDR1 SGHDT and CDR2 YYEEEE. Between the trimmed V and J ends, which lost 1 base and 2 bases, there was a span of 7 bases. This CDR3 contains 14 residues.